Below, one TCR beta chain is given with its context. The antigen remains undetermined. The CDR3 extends over 16 amino acids. V was shortened by 4 bases and J by 0 bases, with 12 bases between the two germline ends. Looked up from germline, CDR1 is ENHRY and CDR2 is SYGVKD. Here immunoSEQ multiplex PCR was the method, and the copy in TCRdb shows in-frame clones only, minus some. This table has tens of thousands of clones, around 97% appearing once. The data are from a study of siplizumab effects on memory and regulatory T cells. General study points: Just a small share of alloreactive clones was traced back to unstimulated subsets.

Sequencing was carried out using naive CD4+ T cells sorted from blood. The TCR comes from a human donor in good health. This chain joins TRBV10-3 and TRBJ2-2; D possibly uses TRBD1 or TRBD2 (5 bases each). The CDR3, as DNA: TGTGCCATCAGTGTCAGCGGACAAACGAACACCGGGGAGCTGTTTTTT. It yields the protein CAISVSGQTNTGELFF.